A selection of T cell receptor beta chains follows, all from one sample in a study of blood T cell repertoires in COVID-19. Assay: immunoSEQ multiplex PCR; the TCRdb copy retains only in-frame clones and omits some. The data show about 81,000 clones, with around 80% seen just once and about 6.9% held by the top ten. The sequencing sample was made of peripheral blood. These receptors were collected from a human donor in a cohort sampled during active COVID-19. CDR3s include the opening cysteine and the closing phenylalanine or tryptophan. The D gene is left open where the match is weak. Size tells how often a clone was seen (once, few, many) or the class of an expanded clone, and some rows leave it out.

len: 16
v_gene: TRBV7-9
j_gene: TRBJ2-3
abundance: NA
d_gene: TRBD2
CDR3aa: CASSLVPSGGTDTQYF
CDR3nt: TGTGCCAGCAGCTTAGTCCCTAGCGGGGGCACAGATACGCAGTATTTT

len: 14
v_gene: TRBV6-5
j_gene: TRBJ1-1
abundance: NA
d_gene: TRBD1
CDR3aa: CASSYTTGAGEAFF
CDR3nt: TGTGCCAGCAGTTACACGACAGGGGCCGGTGAAGCTTTCTTT

len: 19
v_gene: TRBV21-1
j_gene: TRBJ1-4
abundance: NA
d_gene: NA
CDR3aa: CASSKALGLLEGLGEKLFF
CDR3nt: TGTGCCAGCAGCAAAGCGCTCGGGCTGCTAGAAGGACTGGGTGAAAAACTGTTTTTT

len: 13
v_gene: TRBV7-2
j_gene: TRBJ1-5
abundance: NA
d_gene: NA
CDR3aa: CASSLPGLQPQHF
CDR3nt: TGTGCCAGCAGCTTACCAGGGTTACAGCCCCAGCATTTT

len: 15
v_gene: TRBV3-1/TRBV3-2
j_gene: TRBJ2-7
abundance: NA
d_gene: NA
CDR3aa: CASSLGGWSSYEQYF
CDR3nt: TGTGCCAGCAGCTTAGGCGGTTGGAGCTCCTACGAGCAGTACTTC

len: 15
v_gene: TRBV11-2
j_gene: TRBJ1-4
abundance: NA
d_gene: NA
CDR3aa: CASSLDLGAGEKLFF
CDR3nt: TGTGCCAGCAGCTTAGATCTGGGGGCCGGTGAAAAACTGTTTTTT

len: 17
v_gene: TRBV18
j_gene: TRBJ2-7
abundance: NA
d_gene: TRBD2
CDR3aa: CASSATTSGGRLLEQYF
CDR3nt: TGTGCCAGCTCAGCTACAACTAGCGGGGGCCGCCTCCTCGAGCAGTACTTC

len: 15
v_gene: TRBV19
j_gene: TRBJ2-6
abundance: NA
d_gene: NA
CDR3aa: CASSIRGYGANVLTF
CDR3nt: TGTGCCAGTAGTATCAGAGGTTATGGGGCCAACGTCCTGACTTTC

len: 14
v_gene: TRBV11-2
j_gene: TRBJ1-2
abundance: NA
d_gene: NA
CDR3aa: CASSLVEGIYGYTF
CDR3nt: TGTGCCAGCAGCTTAGTGGAGGGGATCTATGGCTACACCTTC

len: 15
v_gene: TRBV5-4
j_gene: TRBJ1-3
abundance: NA
d_gene: NA
CDR3aa: CASSLAGSSGNTIYF
CDR3nt: TGTGCCAGCAGCTTGGCCGGGAGCTCTGGAAACACCATATATTTT

len: 14
v_gene: TRBV18
j_gene: TRBJ1-1
abundance: NA
d_gene: TRBD1
CDR3aa: CASSSPGQGTEAFF
CDR3nt: TGTGCCAGCTCGTCGCCGGGACAGGGCACTGAAGCTTTCTTT

len: 14
v_gene: TRBV9
j_gene: TRBJ1-4
abundance: NA
d_gene: TRBD1
CDR3aa: CASSVEGQNEKLFF
CDR3nt: TGTGCCAGCAGCGTAGAGGGACAGAATGAAAAACTGTTTTTT

len: 17
v_gene: TRBV7-8
j_gene: TRBJ1-3
abundance: NA
d_gene: NA
CDR3aa: CASSLDRVKAPKNTIYF
CDR3nt: TGTGCCAGCAGCTTAGATCGGGTTAAGGCCCCTAAAAACACCATATATTTT

len: 14
v_gene: TRBV27
j_gene: TRBJ2-2
abundance: NA
d_gene: NA
CDR3aa: CASSWQGNTGELFF
CDR3nt: TGTGCCAGCAGTTGGCAGGGCAACACCGGGGAGCTGTTTTTT

len: 14
v_gene: TRBV18
j_gene: TRBJ2-7
abundance: once
d_gene: NA
CDR3aa: CASSPMGGEYEQYF
CDR3nt: TGTGCCAGCTCACCAATGGGGGGTGAGTACGAGCAGTACTTC

len: 15
v_gene: TRBV6-5
j_gene: TRBJ2-1
abundance: NA
d_gene: TRBD2
CDR3aa: CASSYPGGRGNEQFF
CDR3nt: TGTGCCAGCAGTTACCCGGGGGGGCGTGGGAATGAGCAGTTCTTC

len: 14
v_gene: TRBV27
j_gene: TRBJ1-2
abundance: NA
d_gene: NA
CDR3aa: CASSPQAGQGGYTF
CDR3nt: TGTGCCAGCAGTCCCCAGGCGGGGCAGGGAGGCTACACCTTC

len: 14
v_gene: TRBV6-5
j_gene: TRBJ1-5
abundance: NA
d_gene: NA
CDR3aa: CASSYHRADQPQHF
CDR3nt: TGTGCCAGCAGTTACCACAGGGCGGACCAGCCCCAGCATTTT

len: 15
v_gene: TRBV5-6
j_gene: TRBJ2-3
abundance: NA
d_gene: TRBD2
CDR3aa: CASSLPSGDTDTQYF
CDR3nt: TGTGCCAGCAGCTTACCTAGCGGGGACACAGATACGCAGTATTTT

len: 15
v_gene: TRBV7-8
j_gene: TRBJ1-2
abundance: NA
d_gene: NA
CDR3aa: CASSFRSLFNYGYTF
CDR3nt: TGTGCCAGCAGCTTCAGAAGTCTGTTTAACTATGGCTACACCTTC

len: 13
v_gene: TRBV7-3
j_gene: TRBJ2-5
abundance: once
d_gene: NA
CDR3aa: CASSSNPQETQYF
CDR3nt: TGTGCCAGCAGCTCCAATCCCCAAGAGACCCAGTACTTC

len: 17
v_gene: TRBV7-9
j_gene: TRBJ2-1
abundance: NA
d_gene: NA
CDR3aa: CASSLLPSETVNNEQFF
CDR3nt: TGTGCCAGCAGCCTCTTACCGAGTGAGACAGTCAACAATGAGCAGTTCTTC

len: 14
v_gene: TRBV6-2/TRBV6-3
j_gene: TRBJ1-1
abundance: NA
d_gene: NA
CDR3aa: CASSYGGTLGEAFF
CDR3nt: TGTGCCAGCAGTTACGGGGGGACCCTCGGTGAAGCTTTCTTT

len: 16
v_gene: TRBV7-3
j_gene: TRBJ1-2
abundance: NA
d_gene: TRBD1
CDR3aa: CASSPRTGAPNYGYTF
CDR3nt: TGTGCCAGCAGCCCCCGGACAGGGGCGCCTAACTATGGCTACACCTTC

len: 15
v_gene: TRBV7-3
j_gene: TRBJ1-3
abundance: NA
d_gene: TRBD1
CDR3aa: CASSKTGGPGNTIYF
CDR3nt: TGTGCCAGCAGCAAGACAGGGGGCCCTGGAAACACCATATATTTT

len: 14
v_gene: TRBV10-2
j_gene: TRBJ2-5
abundance: NA
d_gene: TRBD1
CDR3aa: CASRGGTGQETQYF
CDR3nt: TGCGCCAGCAGGGGGGGGACAGGGCAAGAGACCCAGTACTTC

len: 11
v_gene: TRBV20-1
j_gene: TRBJ2-5
abundance: NA
d_gene: NA
CDR3aa: CSATAQETQYF
CDR3nt: TGCAGTGCAACTGCGCAAGAGACCCAGTACTTC

len: 13
v_gene: TRBV19
j_gene: TRBJ2-3
abundance: NA
d_gene: NA
CDR3aa: CASNLAYTDTQYF
CDR3nt: TGTGCCAGTAACCTAGCTTACACAGATACGCAGTATTTT

len: 14
v_gene: TRBV6-1
j_gene: TRBJ2-7
abundance: once
d_gene: NA
CDR3aa: CASSEGPIVREQYF
CDR3nt: TGTGCCAGCAGTGAAGGTCCGATAGTGCGGGAGCAGTACTTC

len: 15
v_gene: TRBV4-1
j_gene: TRBJ1-2
abundance: NA
d_gene: TRBD1
CDR3aa: CASSQEGQGDYGYTF
CDR3nt: TGCGCCAGCAGCCAAGAGGGACAGGGGGATTATGGCTACACCTTC

len: 18
v_gene: TRBV7-2
j_gene: TRBJ1-6
abundance: NA
d_gene: NA
CDR3aa: CASSSPPGAGPYNSPLHF
CDR3nt: TGTGCCAGCAGCTCCCCCCCAGGGGCAGGTCCCTATAATTCACCCCTCCACTTT

len: 15
v_gene: TRBV5-6
j_gene: TRBJ1-6
abundance: NA
d_gene: NA
CDR3aa: CASSLQTTYNSPLHF
CDR3nt: TGTGCCAGCAGCTTACAGACCACCTATAATTCACCCCTCCACTTT

len: 10
v_gene: TRBV1
j_gene: TRBJ1-4
abundance: NA
d_gene: NA
CDR3aa: CPSGGEKLFF
CDR3nt: TGCCCCTCCGGGGGTGAAAAACTGTTTTTT

len: 16
v_gene: TRBV7-2
j_gene: TRBJ1-6
abundance: once
d_gene: NA
CDR3aa: CASSSALASTGSPLHF
CDR3nt: TGTGCCAGCAGCTCCGCCCTGGCCTCAACGGGGTCACCCCTCCACTTT

len: 15
v_gene: TRBV6-5
j_gene: TRBJ1-4
abundance: NA
d_gene: TRBD1
CDR3aa: CASSSIGTGVQKLFF
CDR3nt: TGTGCCAGCAGCTCCATCGGGACAGGGGTGCAAAAACTGTTTTTT

len: 14
v_gene: TRBV7-2
j_gene: TRBJ2-7
abundance: NA
d_gene: TRBD2
CDR3aa: CASSPRLAGAEQYF
CDR3nt: TGTGCCAGCAGCCCGCGACTAGCGGGGGCCGAGCAGTACTTC

len: 18
v_gene: TRBV7-9
j_gene: TRBJ1-6
abundance: few
d_gene: TRBD1
CDR3aa: CASSLITGGRPYNSPLHF
CDR3nt: TGTGCCAGCAGCTTAATTACAGGGGGAAGGCCCTATAATTCACCCCTCCACTTT

len: 13
v_gene: TRBV5-1
j_gene: TRBJ2-3
abundance: NA
d_gene: NA
CDR3aa: CASSATTTDTQYF
CDR3nt: TGCGCCAGCAGCGCCACAACCACAGATACGCAGTATTTT

len: 13
v_gene: TRBV12-3/TRBV12-4
j_gene: TRBJ1-2
abundance: NA
d_gene: NA
CDR3aa: CASRPTGTYGYTF
CDR3nt: TGTGCCAGCAGGCCTACAGGGACCTATGGCTACACCTTC

len: 16
v_gene: TRBV6-5
j_gene: TRBJ1-3
abundance: NA
d_gene: TRBD1
CDR3aa: CASSSLRTGAGNTIYF
CDR3nt: TGTGCCAGCAGTTCGCTCCGGACAGGGGCTGGAAACACCATATATTTT

len: 14
v_gene: TRBV10-2
j_gene: TRBJ2-1
abundance: NA
d_gene: NA
CDR3aa: CASSESSGYNEQFF
CDR3nt: TGCGCCAGCAGTGAGTCGAGCGGGTACAATGAGCAGTTCTTC

len: 13
v_gene: TRBV19
j_gene: TRBJ1-1
abundance: few
d_gene: TRBD1
CDR3aa: CASSITGGTEAFF
CDR3nt: TGTGCCAGTAGTATTACAGGGGGCACTGAAGCTTTCTTT

len: 15
v_gene: TRBV4-3
j_gene: TRBJ2-7
abundance: NA
d_gene: TRBD1
CDR3aa: CASSLGTGRLDEQYF
CDR3nt: TGCGCCAGCAGCCTTGGGACAGGGCGGCTCGACGAGCAGTACTTC

len: 18
v_gene: TRBV19
j_gene: TRBJ2-6
abundance: NA
d_gene: NA
CDR3aa: CASSNGGATSTGANVLTF
CDR3nt: TGTGCCAGTAGTAATGGGGGGGCGACATCTACTGGGGCCAACGTCCTGACTTTC

len: 11
v_gene: TRBV30
j_gene: TRBJ2-7
abundance: few
d_gene: NA
CDR3aa: CAWSVGDILHF
CDR3nt: TGTGCCTGGAGTGTAGGGGACATTTTGCACTTC

len: 15
v_gene: TRBV6-5
j_gene: TRBJ2-1
abundance: NA
d_gene: TRBD1
CDR3aa: CASSYGRGPYNEQFF
CDR3nt: TGTGCCAGCAGTTACGGAAGGGGGCCCTACAATGAGCAGTTCTTC

len: 15
v_gene: TRBV7-2
j_gene: TRBJ1-5
abundance: NA
d_gene: TRBD1
CDR3aa: CASSPRTGPYQPQHF
CDR3nt: TGTGCCAGCAGCCCTCGGACAGGGCCGTATCAGCCCCAGCATTTT

len: 13
v_gene: TRBV6-6
j_gene: TRBJ1-2
abundance: few
d_gene: NA
CDR3aa: CASALTANYGYTF
CDR3nt: TGTGCCAGTGCCCTGACAGCTAACTATGGCTACACCTTC

len: 16
v_gene: TRBV11-1
j_gene: TRBJ2-2
abundance: NA
d_gene: TRBD2
CDR3aa: CASSRSSGGAAGELFF
CDR3nt: TGTGCCAGCAGCCGATCTAGCGGGGGAGCGGCCGGGGAGCTGTTTTTT

len: 16
v_gene: TRBV18
j_gene: TRBJ1-4
abundance: NA
d_gene: TRBD1
CDR3aa: CASSPIAGQANEKLFF
CDR3nt: TGTGCCAGCTCACCAATAGCCGGACAGGCTAATGAAAAACTGTTTTTT

len: 13
v_gene: TRBV5-6
j_gene: TRBJ1-2
abundance: once
d_gene: TRBD1
CDR3aa: CASSGIDRGSMAF
CDR3nt: TGTGCCAGCAGCGGAATAGACAGGGGCTCTATGGCCTTC

len: 11
v_gene: TRBV11-2
j_gene: TRBJ1-1
abundance: NA
d_gene: TRBD1
CDR3aa: CASSLYRGRVF
CDR3nt: TGTGCCAGCAGCTTATACAGGGGTCGGGTCTTT

len: 16
v_gene: TRBV5-1
j_gene: TRBJ2-5
abundance: NA
d_gene: TRBD2
CDR3aa: CASSLGGTSGQETQYF
CDR3nt: TGCGCCAGCAGCTTGGGCGGGACTAGCGGCCAAGAGACCCAGTACTTC

len: 14
v_gene: TRBV5-6
j_gene: TRBJ1-4
abundance: NA
d_gene: TRBD1
CDR3aa: CASSLGQGARKLFF
CDR3nt: TGTGCCAGCAGCTTGGGGCAGGGGGCTCGGAAACTGTTTTTT

len: 15
v_gene: TRBV9
j_gene: TRBJ1-1
abundance: few
d_gene: TRBD1
CDR3aa: CASSAQGQGTTEAFF
CDR3nt: TGTGCCAGCAGCGCCCAAGGACAGGGTACTACTGAAGCTTTCTTT

len: 15
v_gene: TRBV14
j_gene: TRBJ2-2
abundance: NA
d_gene: NA
CDR3aa: CASSPLRGNTGELFF
CDR3nt: TGTGCCAGCAGCCCCCTTCGGGGAAACACCGGGGAGCTGTTTTTT

len: 12
v_gene: TRBV19
j_gene: TRBJ1-2
abundance: once
d_gene: NA
CDR3aa: CASNHRNYGYTF
CDR3nt: TGTGCCAGTAACCACAGGAACTATGGCTACACCTTC